Below, one T cell receptor beta chain is given with its context. TCRdb keeps only in-frame clones here, not all; method: immunoSEQ multiplex PCR. The sample carries tens of thousands of clones, 85% to 95% recorded once. V gave up 4 bases and J gave up 2 bases; unmatched junction bases: 1. The CDR3 runs 13 residues. Per germline, CDR1 SQVTM and CDR2 ANQGSEA. These data belong to a study of technical replicates of blood from a few donors. The rearrangement uses TRBV29-1 and TRBJ2-3; 9 bases fit TRBD2. Input material: T cells isolated from PBMCs. The source is a human donor in good health. The CDR3 sequence: CSVGLAVTDTQYF. Written as DNA, the CDR3 is TGCAGCGTTGGACTAGCGGTCACAGATACGCAGTATTTT.